This T cell receptor beta chain was captured by sequencing in a study of early T cells in non-severe SARS-CoV-2 infection. The V end was cut by 3 bases, the J end by 6 bases, with 16 bases between. The germline gives CDR1 SNHLY, CDR2 FYNNEI. This CDR3 contains 15 residues. One entry per CDR3 protein, called by TCRdb with MiXCR from the 5' RACE reads. This table has some 80,000 distinct CDR3 sequences, about an eighth appearing once. This clonotype originated in an adult who was a healthcare worker with PCR-confirmed SARS-CoV-2 infection or an uninfected control (not recorded which). This sequence joins TRBV2 and TRBJ2-3; D is ambiguous. Sequenced input: whole blood. The CDR3 here is CASSDAAPQSDTQYF. The CDR3 DNA follows: TGTGCCAGCAGTGACGCCGCCCCACAGTCGGATACGCAGTATTTT.